These 27 T cell receptor beta chains were sequenced from one sample in a study of OX40 agonist ivuxolimab in advanced cancers. Sequencing was performed with immunoSEQ multiplex PCR; in TCRdb, only in-frame clones are kept and a portion is missing. The repertoire consists of around 63,000 clones, with 88% occurring once and the leading ten covering 0.27%. This specimen consisted of CD4+ or CD8+ T cells sorted from blood, obtained in a trial of the OX40 agonist ivuxolimab. The receptors originated from an adult with an advanced solid tumor such as melanoma, head and neck, liver or kidney cancer.

V is TRBV10-3 and J is TRBJ1-5, with D possibly being TRBD1 (6 bases). Between the trimmed V and J ends, which lost 4 bases and 7 bases, there was a span of 11 bases. CDR1 and CDR2 (germline): ENHRY, SYGVKD. This CDR3 region has 13 residues. The CDR3 loop is CAISGTGGQPQHF. CDR3 sequence (DNA): TGTGCCATCAGTGGCACTGGGGGCCAGCCCCAGCATTTT.

The CDR3 sequence is CASSPLGGDLWDTQYF. The CDR3 DNA follows: TGTGCCAGCAGTCCCCTGGGGGGCGACCTCTGGGATACGCAGTATTTT. This chain connects TRBV27 to TRBJ2-3; tentatively, D is TRBD1 or TRBD2 (6 bases each). V was shortened by 5 bases and J by 6 bases, with 21 bases between the two germline ends. The CDR3 spans 16 residues. CDR1 and CDR2 (germline): MNHEY, SMNVEV (reference sequence).

The chain links TRBV7-9 to TRBJ2-1; D is possibly TRBD2 (5 bases). The germline gives CDR1 SEHNR, CDR2 FQNEAQ (reference sequence). The CDR3 runs to 15 residues. V lost 2 bases, J lost 0 bases, and 8 bases lay in between. CDR3 amino acids: CASSLSGSSYNEQFF. DNA for the CDR3: TGTGCCAGCAGCTTAAGCGGTAGCTCCTACAATGAGCAGTTCTTC.

This rearrangement joins TRBV5-1 to TRBJ2-2; TRBD1 is a possible D gene (6 bases). Germline lookup yields CDR1 SGHRS and CDR2 YFSETQ. The CDR3 runs 15 residues. Trimming left V 2 bases short and J 5 bases short, with 13 bases between. This CDR3 reads CASSLTGSGTGELFF. The CDR3, as DNA: TGCGCCAGCAGCTTAACAGGGTCGGGGACCGGGGAGCTGTTTTTT.

The chain links TRBV28 to TRBJ1-3; no firm D call. The V gene's germline CDR1 is MDHEN and CDR2 SYDVKM. The CDR3 sequence is 15 residues long. Trimming pared 5 bases from V and 4 bases from J, leaving 15 bases between. The CDR3 loop is CASSPSTGWGNTIYF. CDR3 in DNA: TGTGCCAGCAGTCCCTCTACGGGTTGGGGAAACACCATATATTTT. Complete variable domain (other parts from reference TRBV28 and TRBJ1-3): DVKVTQSSRYLVKRTGEKVFLECVQDMDHENMFWYRQDPGLGLRLIYFSYDVKMKEKGDIPEGYSVSREKKERFSLILESASTNQTSMYLCASSPSTGWGNTIYFGEGSWLTVV.

This clone is a singleton in its sample. The rearrangement joins TRBV10-3 to TRBJ1-1; no clear D gene. The V and J ends lost 2 bases and 11 bases respectively, with 21 bases between them. In germline, CDR1 is ENHRY, CDR2 SYGVKD. This CDR3 is 15 amino acids long. CDR3 DNA: TGTGCCATCAGTGAGGATAGGCAGTCGGGTCAATCTGCTTTCTTT. Residues: CAISEDRQSGQSAFF.

The V call is TRBV2, the J call TRBJ2-7; D perhaps matches TRBD1 (6 bases). Trimming took off 6 bases at V and 1 base at J, with 19 bases between the two ends. Germline CDR1 SNHLY, CDR2 FYNNEI. This CDR3 spans 16 amino acids. DNA for the CDR3: TGTGCCAGCAGATCAGGGGTAGGGGTAGGGTCCTACGAGCAGTACTTC. The encoded protein is CASRSGVGVGSYEQYF.

The genes are TRBV5-6 and TRBJ1-1; 12 bases fit TRBD1. V trimming: 4 bases; J trimming: 1 base; junction bases outside the gene matches: 5. This CDR3 has 16 amino acids. Looked up from germline, CDR1 is SGHDT and CDR2 is YYEEEE. The CDR3: CASSRDRGRRNTEAFF. DNA of the CDR3: TGTGCCAGCAGCCGGGACAGGGGGCGGCGGAACACTGAAGCTTTCTTT.

V and J are TRBV6-5 and TRBJ2-7; 9 bases are shared with TRBD1. V shed 9 bases, J shed 6 bases, and the junction held 9 bases outside the gene matches. From germline, CDR1 is MNHEY and CDR2 SVGAGI. This CDR3 contains 13 residues. CDR3 DNA: TGTGCCAGTAAAAGTACAGGGGGCCCCGAGCAGTACTTC. Encoded protein: CASKSTGGPEQYF.

The chain couples TRBV18 to TRBJ2-1, with 10 bases identical to TRBD1. Germline-derived CDR1 and CDR2 are KGHSH and LQKENI. Losses at the gene ends were 9 bases for V and 4 bases for J; bases not matched to a gene: 9. The length of the CDR3 is 15 residues. CDR3 amino acids: CARWTGGLGYNEQFF. CDR3 sequence (DNA): TGTGCCAGGTGGACAGGGGGATTGGGATACAATGAGCAGTTCTTC.

A single count supports this clone. V and J are TRBV6-5 and TRBJ1-6; D may be TRBD1 (6 bases). The CDR3 length is 14 residues. V lost 6 bases, J lost 8 bases, and 14 bases lay in between. Germline-derived CDR1 and CDR2 are MNHEY and SVGAGI. The CDR3 protein is CASRKNRVYSPLHF. CDR3 in DNA: TGTGCCAGCAGAAAAAACAGGGTTTATTCACCCCTCCACTTT.

The V gene is TRBV15, the J gene TRBJ2-3, with D perhaps matching TRBD2 (6 bases). Germline values: CDR1 LNHNV, CDR2 YYDKDF (reference sequence). The CDR3 sequence is 17 residues long. The V gene lost 0 bases and the J gene lost 6 bases, with 19 bases spanning the gap. The CDR3 DNA follows: TGTGCCACCAGCAGAGATGGCGGGGCGGGATCCGGGGATACGCAGTATTTT. Protein: CATSRDGGAGSGDTQYF.

The V call is TRBV7-9, the J call TRBJ2-7, with TRBD1 matching 7 bases. V lost 1 base and J lost 6; bases outside the gene matches: 9. Germline assignment: CDR1 SEHNR and CDR2 FQNEAQ (reference sequence). CDR3 size: 15 residues. The CDR3 nucleotides read TGTGCCAGCAGCTTAGATGTCATACAGGGGTCCGAGCAGTACTTC. This gives the protein CASSLDVIQGSEQYF.

The rearrangement uses TRBV6-5 and TRBJ2-2; no clear D. The CDR3 is made up of 15 amino acids. V was shortened by 2 bases and J by 4 bases, with 11 bases between the two germline ends. Per germline, CDR1 MNHEY and CDR2 SVGAGI. The CDR3 nucleotides read TGTGCCAGCAGTTACACTCCGGCTAGCACCGGGGAGCTGTTTTTT. Encoded protein: CASSYTPASTGELFF.

A single count supports this clone. The chain recombines TRBV2 with TRBJ2-1; perhaps TRBD2 as D (6 bases). Germline CDR1 reads SNHLY; CDR2 reads FYNNEI. The V end lost 2 bases, the J end lost 2 bases, and 22 bases lay between the germline ends. The CDR3 has 19 residues. The CDR3: CASSEWDSAESGTYNEQFF. DNA for the CDR3: TGTGCCAGCAGTGAATGGGACTCCGCCGAGTCAGGAACCTACAATGAGCAGTTCTTC.

The V call is TRBV11-2, the J call TRBJ2-7, with D hard to call. This CDR3 contains 12 residues. The germline V gene encodes CDR1 SGHAT and CDR2 FQNNGV. Trimming removed 5 bases from V and 3 bases from J, with 8 bases in between. DNA for the CDR3: TGTGCCAGCAGCCCCTGGGACTACGAGCAGTACTTC. It specifies CASSPWDYEQYF.

The rearrangement uses TRBV6-1 and TRBJ2-7, with D hard to call. The germline CDR1 and CDR2 sequences are MNHNS and SASEGT. Trimming shortened V by 2 bases and J by 1 base, and 6 bases separated the two germline ends. The CDR3 is 13 amino acids. CDR3 loop: CASSEQPSYEQYF. In DNA form, the CDR3 reads TGTGCCAGCAGTGAACAACCGTCCTACGAGCAGTACTTC.

The chain links TRBV6-6 to TRBJ1-1, with 8 bases identical to TRBD1. J was trimmed by 1 base and V by 6 bases; bases with no gene match: 7. CDR1 is MNHNY, CDR2 SVGAGI, per germline (reference sequence). The CDR3 spans 15 residues. The CDR3 region has the DNA TGTGCCAGCAGCCCACAGGGGACAGGGAACACTGAAGCTTTCTTT. Residues: CASSPQGTGNTEAFF.

The table lists this clone with a count of one. This chain connects TRBV27 to TRBJ1-2; 7 bases are a match to TRBD1. The CDR3 runs 16 residues. CDR1 is MNHEY, CDR2 SMNVEV, per germline (reference sequence). V lost 4 bases, J lost 8 bases, and 16 bases stayed unmatched. The DNA of the CDR3 is TGTGCCAGCAGTTCAACAGGGGCGGACCATATACGCGGCTACACCTTC. Translated, it gives CASSSTGADHIRGYTF.

The V gene is TRBV7-7, the J gene TRBJ2-2, with no clear D. V was pared by 3 bases and J by 8 bases, with 13 bases between. There are 14 residues in the CDR3. The germline CDR1 and CDR2 sequences are SSHAT and FNYEAQ (reference sequence). In nucleotides, the CDR3 is TGTGCCAGCAGCTTGGGGATTATGAATGGGGAGCTGTTTTTT. As protein: CASSLGIMNGELFF.

The chain is built from TRBV5-4 and TRBJ2-1, with 7 bases identical to TRBD2. The CDR3 spans 17 residues. V shed 3 bases and J 0 bases; nucleotides not matched to a gene: 9. Per the germline V gene, CDR1 is SGHNT and CDR2 is YYREEE (reference sequence). CDR3 nucleotides: TGTGCCAGCAGCTCTCTAGCGGAGAGGAGCTCCTACAATGAGCAGTTCTTC. It yields the protein CASSSLAERSSYNEQFF.

The chain recombines TRBV7-8 with TRBJ2-3; 12 positions agree with TRBD2. Germline CDR1 is SGHVS and CDR2 is FQNEAQ. The CDR3 totals 16 residues. The trim removed 7 bases at V and 3 bases at J, leaving 8 bases unmatched. The DNA of the CDR3 is TGTGCCAGCACCCATGGACTAGCGGGGTCGACAGATACGCAGTATTTT. It encodes CASTHGLAGSTDTQYF.

This clone was observed a single time. V gene TRBV19 combines with J gene TRBJ1-5; 8 nucleotides match TRBD1. Trimming took 5 bases from V and 9 from J; bases not matched to a gene: 9. The germline V gene encodes CDR1 LNHDA and CDR2 SQIVND (reference sequence). The CDR3 has 14 residues. CDR3 DNA sequence: TGTGCCAGTAGTCTAGGACAGGGCGTCGGGCCCCAGCATTTT. It encodes CASSLGQGVGPQHF.

This rearrangement joins TRBV11-3 to TRBJ2-1; the D gene is possibly TRBD1 (6 bases). The CDR3 spans 15 residues. Germline CDR1 SGHNT, CDR2 YENEEA. Trimming stripped 1 base from V and 2 bases from J, with 9 bases between. The chain's CDR3 is CASSLGDTAYNEQFF. The CDR3 DNA reads TGTGCCAGCAGCTTAGGGGACACCGCCTACAATGAGCAGTTCTTC.

CDR3 bases: TGCGCCAGCAGCTTGATGTCAGACGGGACTGAAGCTTTCTTT. Translating it yields CASSLMSDGTEAFF. The chain links TRBV5-1 to TRBJ1-1; D gene unclear. Between the trimmed V and J ends, which lost 1 base and 5 bases, there was a span of 12 bases. The length of the CDR3 is 14 residues. In germline, CDR1 is SGHRS, CDR2 YFSETQ. The full variable domain, in which reference TRBV5-1 and TRBJ1-1 provide the parts outside the CDR3, is KAGVTQTPRYLIKTRGQQVTLSCSPISGHRSVSWYQQTPGQGLQFLFEYFSETQRNKGNFPGRFSGRQFSNSRSEMNVSTLELGDSALYLCASSLMSDGTEAFFGQGTRLTVV.

The CDR3 is CASSLPGGILSYEQYF. Here the CDR3 DNA reads TGTGCCAGCAGTCTGCCTGGGGGGATTCTCTCCTACGAGCAGTACTTC. The chain recombines TRBV28 with TRBJ2-7; possible D gene TRBD2, 6 bases. Trimming stripped 5 bases from V and 0 bases from J, with 17 bases between. Germline V gene lookup returns CDR1 MDHEN and CDR2 SYDVKM. The CDR3 consists of 16 residues. The variable domain in full, completed from reference TRBV28 and TRBJ2-7, reads DVKVTQSSRYLVKRTGEKVFLECVQDMDHENMFWYRQDPGLGLRLIYFSYDVKMKEKGDIPEGYSVSREKKERFSLILESASTNQTSMYLCASSLPGGILSYEQYFGPGTRLTVT.

CDR3 protein: CASSQDWTTGLNEQFF. The CDR3 DNA reads TGTGCCAGCAGCCAAGACTGGACTACCGGCCTCAATGAGCAGTTCTTC. The chain carries TRBV4-2 and TRBJ2-1; D is possibly TRBD2 (6 bases). Trimming stripped 0 bases from V and 6 bases from J, with 15 bases between. The CDR3 consists of 16 residues. CDR1 and CDR2 (germline): LGHNA, YNFKEQ.